These T cell receptor beta chains were read from a single sample in a study of blood T cells in healthy people across ages. TCRdb used MiXCR to reprocess the 5' RACE reads, holding one entry per CDR3 protein. The table has about 930,000 distinct CDR3 sequences, about 27% seen once. These same data were also listed under a study on T cells of mothers and their children.

The sequenced sample was blood. The receptors originated from a woman in her 40s in good health. CDR3s leave out the opening cysteine and the closing phenylalanine or tryptophan. Fields, in order: CDR3 length, V gene, D gene, CDR3 protein. The D gene is left open where the match is weak.

cdr3_length: 13
v_call: TRBV7-9
d_call: .
cdr3_aa: ASSLDGPRGETQY

cdr3_length: 11
v_call: TRBV7-2
d_call: .
cdr3_aa: ASSLGIHNEQF

cdr3_length: 13
v_call: TRBV4-2
d_call: .
cdr3_aa: ASSQALGSTYEQY

cdr3_length: 12
v_call: TRBV12-3/TRBV12-4
d_call: .
cdr3_aa: ASRRREWNTEAF

cdr3_length: 15
v_call: TRBV5-1
d_call: TRBD2
cdr3_aa: ASTTHPTSGGDNEQF

cdr3_length: 8
v_call: TRBV20-1
d_call: .
cdr3_aa: SALGNEQY

cdr3_length: 16
v_call: TRBV20-1
d_call: TRBD1
cdr3_aa: SASDRGFSGPTNEKLF

cdr3_length: 13
v_call: TRBV20-1
d_call: TRBD1
cdr3_aa: SARDPGQGTYEQY

cdr3_length: 13
v_call: TRBV10-3
d_call: TRBD2
cdr3_aa: VIKATSGIVDEQF

cdr3_length: 13
v_call: TRBV6-5
d_call: TRBD1
cdr3_aa: ASSLRGDRDYEQY

cdr3_length: 13
v_call: TRBV7-8
d_call: .
cdr3_aa: ASSLPPGMDTEAF

cdr3_length: 11
v_call: TRBV20-1
d_call: .
cdr3_aa: SARVPITYEQY

cdr3_length: 11
v_call: TRBV20-1
d_call: .
cdr3_aa: SKKGDYNQPQH

cdr3_length: 13
v_call: TRBV15
d_call: .
cdr3_aa: ATSRDTGLQETQY